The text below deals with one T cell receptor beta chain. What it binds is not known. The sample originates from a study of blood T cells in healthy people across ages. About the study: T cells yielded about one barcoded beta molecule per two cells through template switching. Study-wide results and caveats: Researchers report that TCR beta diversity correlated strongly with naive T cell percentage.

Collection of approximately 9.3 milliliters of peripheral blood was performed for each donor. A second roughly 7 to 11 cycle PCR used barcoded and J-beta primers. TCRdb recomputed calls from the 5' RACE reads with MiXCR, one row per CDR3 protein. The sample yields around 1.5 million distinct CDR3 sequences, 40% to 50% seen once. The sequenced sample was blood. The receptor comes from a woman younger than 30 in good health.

The CDR3 here is CASSLASGGDTQYF. CDR3 nucleotide sequence: TGTGCCAGCAGCTTAGCTTCAGGGGGGGATACGCAGTATTTT. The rearrangement joins TRBV7-8 to TRBJ2-3; tentatively, D is TRBD1 (7 bases). There are 14 residues in the CDR3. V dropped 0 bases and J dropped 6 bases, with 10 bases sitting between them. Germline CDR1 reads SGHVS; CDR2 reads FQNEAQ.